The source of this TCR beta chain is a study of CD8 T cells in ankylosing spondylitis. Study-wide results and limits: Ankylosing spondylitis blood appeared to carry a characteristic TCR beta motif of several highly homologous variants.

TCRdb independently ran MiXCR on the 5' RACE reads; one entry per CDR3 protein. This repertoire shows some 840,000 distinct CDR3 sequences, 12% found once; its top ten account for about 0.49%. V lost 6 bases, J lost 1 base, and 10 bases lay in between. The CDR3 runs 13 residues. Germline CDR1 is DFQATT and CDR2 is SNEGSKA (reference sequence). Notes on this clonotype: Antigen specificity is unknown.

The sample consisted of blood, either unsorted or a sorted T cell fraction (not recorded which). The chain has TRBV20-1 and TRBJ1-3; maybe TRBD1 (5 bases). The TCR comes from a male donor with ankylosing spondylitis. The CDR3 bases are TGCAGTGCCAGACAGCCTTCTGGAAACACCATATATTTT. Translation: CSARQPSGNTIYF.